Following are 12 T cell receptor beta chains from one sample sequenced in a study of T cells in localized non-small cell lung cancer (dated by TCRdb to the early 2020s). Library preparation used the immunoSEQ multiplex PCR assay. In TCRdb, the immuneACCESS table is reduced to in-frame sequences with V and J assigned. These tables do not hold every clone; where another copy was compared, an unresolved V gene accounts for under half, and the others remain unexplained. For this sample there are about 34,000 clones; 93% appear just once. The top ten clonotypes cover 7% to 9.5% of the sample. The specimen comprised peripheral blood, sampled before any cancer treatment. The receptors stem from a female donor over 55 with stage I lung adenocarcinoma.

This chain connects TRBV18 to TRBJ2-5; D is uncertain. Germline V gene data show CDR1 as KGHSH and CDR2 as LQKENI. Trimming removed 0 bases from V and 2 bases from J, with 7 bases in between. The CDR3 has 14 residues. The CDR3 is CASSPPSRQETQYF. The DNA of the CDR3 is TGTGCCAGCTCACCACCCTCCAGACAAGAGACCCAGTACTTC.

The V gene is TRBV5-4, the J gene TRBJ1-3; D not certain. Per the germline V gene, CDR1 is SGHNT and CDR2 is YYREEE (reference sequence). This CDR3 has 15 residues. Trimming removed 0 bases at V and 0 bases at J, with 7 bases between. The CDR3 region has the DNA TGTGCCAGCAGCTTGGGCGGGGTCTCTGGAAACACCATATATTTT. It yields the protein CASSLGGVSGNTIYF. Looking up the rest from reference TRBV5-4 and TRBJ1-3 gives the full variable domain: ETGVTQSPTHLIKTRGQQVTLRCSSQSGHNTVSWYQQALGQGPQFIFQYYREEENGRGNFPPRFSGLQFPNYSSELNVNALELDDSALYLCASSLGGVSGNTIYFGEGSWLTVV.

The rearrangement joins TRBV10-3 to TRBJ2-2; maybe TRBD1 (6 bases). The CDR3 is 15 amino acids. Germline V CDR1 and CDR2: ENHRY, SYGVKD. Trimming took 4 bases from V and 1 from J, leaving 10 bases between them. The CDR3 reads CAISGRGLNTGELFF. CDR3 coding DNA: TGTGCCATCAGTGGCAGGGGCCTGAACACCGGGGAGCTGTTTTTT.

The chain links TRBV5-6 to TRBJ2-3; TRBD2 matches 9 bases. Germline V gene sequence: CDR1 SGHDT, CDR2 YYEEEE. With V trimmed by 6 bases and J by 2 bases, 7 bases remained unmatched. The CDR3 runs to 15 residues. CDR3 region: CASTTGLAPTDTQYF. The CDR3 DNA follows: TGTGCCAGCACCACAGGACTAGCGCCCACAGATACGCAGTATTTT.

The rearrangement links TRBV7-9 to TRBJ1-1; possibly TRBD1 for D (6 bases). The CDR3 extends over 15 amino acids. Germline V gives CDR1 SEHNR, CDR2 FQNEAQ (reference sequence). V dropped 5 bases and J dropped 2 bases, with 15 bases sitting between them. The CDR3 DNA reads TGTGCCAGCAGCGGAGGGGACACTCTCAACACTGAAGCTTTCTTT. Amino acids: CASSGGDTLNTEAFF. The variable domain in full, completed from reference TRBV7-9 and TRBJ1-1, reads DTGVSQNPRHKITKRGQNVTFRCDPISEHNRLYWYRQTLGQGPEFLTYFQNEAQLEKSRLLSDRFSAERPKGSFSTLEIQRTEQGDSAMYLCASSGGDTLNTEAFFGQGTRLTVV.

V and J are TRBV4-1 and TRBJ1-4; D call uncertain. This CDR3 is built from 15 residues. With 4 bases removed from V and 0 bases from J, the gap between germline ends came to 9 bases. Germline-derived CDR1 and CDR2 are MGHRA and YSYEKL. The CDR3 region has the DNA TGCGCCAGCAGCCGGAATGAGGCAACTAATGAAAAACTGTTTTTT. Its protein product is CASSRNEATNEKLFF.

CDR3 nucleotides: TGCGCCAGCAGCCAAGCCAGGGACCAGAACTATGGCTACACCTTC. This codes for CASSQARDQNYGYTF. V gene TRBV4-3 combines with J gene TRBJ1-2; tentative D call: TRBD1 (5 bases). Germline V gene data show CDR1 as LGHNA and CDR2 as YSLEER. V was shortened by 1 base and J by 2 bases, with 11 bases between the two germline ends. The CDR3 extends over 15 amino acids.

This sequence joins TRBV2 and TRBJ2-2; D not certain. From germline, CDR1 is SNHLY and CDR2 FYNNEI. Trimming removed 6 bases at V and 5 bases at J, with 13 bases between. The CDR3 is 14 residues long. CDR3 sequence (DNA): TGTGCCAGCAGGAGCCTTGGAGATACCGGGGAGCTGTTTTTT. The encoded protein is CASRSLGDTGELFF.

The V and J genes are TRBV19 and TRBJ1-5; D unclear. This CDR3 region has 17 residues. Germline V gene sequence: CDR1 LNHDA, CDR2 SQIVND (reference sequence). V was shortened by 1 base and J by 4 bases, with 17 bases between the two germline ends. The DNA of the CDR3 is TGTGCCAGTAGTATAGTCCCTCAGATGGGAGGAAATCAGCCCCAGCATTTT. Its translation is CASSIVPQMGGNQPQHF.

CDR3 coding DNA: TGTGCCAGCAGCCTCACCGCTTTTAATGAAAAACTGTTTTTT. Translation: CASSLTAFNEKLFF. The chain combines TRBV6-5 with TRBJ1-4; D gene unclear. V was cut by 6 bases and J by 4 bases, with 12 bases left in between. The germline CDR1 and CDR2 sequences are MNHEY and SVGAGI. The CDR3 has 14 amino acids.

This chain joins TRBV11-2 and TRBJ1-1, with D unresolved. CDR1 is SGHAT, CDR2 FQNNGV, per germline. The CDR3 extends over 12 amino acids. V shed 5 bases and J shed 0 bases, with 4 bases lying between them. In nucleotides, the CDR3 is TGTGCCAGCAGCAGGGTGAACACTGAAGCTTTCTTT. Its translation is CASSRVNTEAFF.

The rearrangement joins TRBV18 to TRBJ2-5; D not resolved. Germline CDR1 reads KGHSH; CDR2 reads LQKENI. The CDR3 runs to 11 residues. The V end lost 3 bases, the J end lost 2 bases, and 1 base lay between the germline ends. The CDR3 DNA sequence: TGTGCCAGCTCACCGCAAGAGACCCAGTACTTC. Translation gives CASSPQETQYF.